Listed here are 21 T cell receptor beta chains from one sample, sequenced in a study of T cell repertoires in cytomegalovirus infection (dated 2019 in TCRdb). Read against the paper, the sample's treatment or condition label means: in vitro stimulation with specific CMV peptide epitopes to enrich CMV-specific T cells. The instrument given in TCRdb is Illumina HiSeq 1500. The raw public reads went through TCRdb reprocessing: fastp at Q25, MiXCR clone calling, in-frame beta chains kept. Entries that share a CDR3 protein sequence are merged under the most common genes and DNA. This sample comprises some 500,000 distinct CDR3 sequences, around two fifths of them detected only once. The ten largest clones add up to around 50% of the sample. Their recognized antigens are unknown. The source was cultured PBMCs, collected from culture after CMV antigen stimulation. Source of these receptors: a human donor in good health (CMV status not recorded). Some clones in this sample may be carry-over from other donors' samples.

CDR3 amino acids: CSARDGYTF. DNA for the CDR3: TGCAGTGCTAGAGATGGCTACACCTTC. The J gene is TRBJ1-2, the V gene TRBV20-1; unclear D gene. The V gene's germline CDR1 is DFQATT and CDR2 SNEGSKA (reference sequence). Trimming pared 0 bases from V and 7 bases from J, leaving 0 bases between. The CDR3 has 9 amino acids.

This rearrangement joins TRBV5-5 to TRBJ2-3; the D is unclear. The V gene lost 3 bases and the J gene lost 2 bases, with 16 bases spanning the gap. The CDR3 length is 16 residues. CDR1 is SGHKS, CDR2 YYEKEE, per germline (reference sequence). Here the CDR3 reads CASSSLLLVDTDTQYF. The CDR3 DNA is TGTGCCAGCAGCTCGCTTCTCCTAGTCGACACAGATACGCAGTATTTT.

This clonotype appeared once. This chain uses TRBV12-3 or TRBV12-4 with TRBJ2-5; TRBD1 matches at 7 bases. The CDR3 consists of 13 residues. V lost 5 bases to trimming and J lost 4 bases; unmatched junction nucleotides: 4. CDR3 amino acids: CASSRQGLETQYF. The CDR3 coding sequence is TGTGCCAGCAGTAGACAGGGCTTAGAGACCCAGTACTTC.

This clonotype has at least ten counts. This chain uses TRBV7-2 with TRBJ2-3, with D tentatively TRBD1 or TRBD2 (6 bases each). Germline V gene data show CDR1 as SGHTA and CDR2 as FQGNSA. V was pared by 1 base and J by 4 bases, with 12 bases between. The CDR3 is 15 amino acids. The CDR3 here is CASSLELGGPDTQYF. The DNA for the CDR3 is TGTGCCAGCAGCTTAGAACTCGGGGGCCCAGATACGCAGTATTTT.

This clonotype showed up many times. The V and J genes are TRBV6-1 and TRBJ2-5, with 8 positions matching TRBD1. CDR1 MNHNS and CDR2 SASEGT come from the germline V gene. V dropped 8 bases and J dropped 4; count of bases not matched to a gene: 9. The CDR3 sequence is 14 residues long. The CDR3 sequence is CASSKQGAVETQYF. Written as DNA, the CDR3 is TGTGCCAGCTCAAAGCAGGGGGCAGTAGAGACCCAGTACTTC.

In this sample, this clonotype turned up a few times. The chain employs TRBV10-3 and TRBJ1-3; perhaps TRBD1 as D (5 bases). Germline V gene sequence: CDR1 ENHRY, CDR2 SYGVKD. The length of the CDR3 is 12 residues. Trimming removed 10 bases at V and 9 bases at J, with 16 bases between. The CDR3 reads CATRDPWSTIYF. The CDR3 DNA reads TGTGCCACCCGGGACCCCTGGAGCACCATATATTTT.

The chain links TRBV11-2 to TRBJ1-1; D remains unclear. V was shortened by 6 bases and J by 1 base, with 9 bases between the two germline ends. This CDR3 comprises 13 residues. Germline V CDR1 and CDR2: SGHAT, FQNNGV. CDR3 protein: CASRSTPNTEAFF. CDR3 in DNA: TGTGCCAGCAGGTCCACCCCGAACACTGAAGCTTTCTTT.

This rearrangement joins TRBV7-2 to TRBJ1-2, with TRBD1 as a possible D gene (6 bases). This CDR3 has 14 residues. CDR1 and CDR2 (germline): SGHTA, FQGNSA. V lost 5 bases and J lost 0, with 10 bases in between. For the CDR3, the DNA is TGTGCCAGCAGCCGGGACAAAACTAACTATGGCTACACCTTC. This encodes CASSRDKTNYGYTF.

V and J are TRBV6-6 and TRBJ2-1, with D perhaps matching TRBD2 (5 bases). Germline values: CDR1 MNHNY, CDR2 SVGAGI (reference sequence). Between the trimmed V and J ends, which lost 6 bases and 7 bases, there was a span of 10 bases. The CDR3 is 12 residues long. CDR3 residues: CASRDYANEQFF. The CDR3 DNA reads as TGTGCCAGCAGAGACTATGCGAATGAGCAGTTCTTC.

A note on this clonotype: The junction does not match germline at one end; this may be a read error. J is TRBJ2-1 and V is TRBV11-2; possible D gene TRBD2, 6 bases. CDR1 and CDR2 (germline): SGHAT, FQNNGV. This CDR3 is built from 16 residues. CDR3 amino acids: CASTLAEGGPYNEQFF. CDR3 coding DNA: TGTGCCAGCACCTTAGCTGAGGGAGGCCCATACAATGAGCAGTTCTTC.

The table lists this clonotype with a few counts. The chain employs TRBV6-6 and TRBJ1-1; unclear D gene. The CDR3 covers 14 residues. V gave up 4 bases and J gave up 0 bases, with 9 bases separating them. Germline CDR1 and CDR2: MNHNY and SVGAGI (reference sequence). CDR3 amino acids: CASSLLWVNTEAFF. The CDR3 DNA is TGTGCCAGCAGTTTACTGTGGGTGAACACTGAAGCTTTCTTT.

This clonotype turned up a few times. This chain's CDR3 is CASTNGWNQPQHF. The CDR3 DNA follows: TGTGCCAGTACCAATGGGTGGAATCAGCCCCAGCATTTT. The V gene is TRBV19, the J gene TRBJ1-5; D unclear. The V gene's germline CDR1 is LNHDA and CDR2 SQIVND (reference sequence). The germline V and J ends were trimmed by 7 bases and 4 bases, with 11 bases remaining between them. There are 13 residues in the CDR3.

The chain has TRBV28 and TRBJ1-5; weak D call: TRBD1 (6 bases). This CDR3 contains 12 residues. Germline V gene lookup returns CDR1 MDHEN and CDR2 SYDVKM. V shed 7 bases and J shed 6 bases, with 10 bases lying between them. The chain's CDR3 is CASTRGSQPQHF. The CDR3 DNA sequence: TGTGCCAGCACCAGGGGCAGTCAGCCCCAGCATTTT. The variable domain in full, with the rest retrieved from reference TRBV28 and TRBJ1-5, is DVKVTQSSRYLVKRTGEKVFLECVQDMDHENMFWYRQDPGLGLRLIYFSYDVKMKEKGDIPEGYSVSREKKERFSLILESASTNQTSMYLCASTRGSQPQHFGDGTRLSIL.

CDR3 loop: CASSSTGMGEQFF. CDR3 nucleotide sequence: TGTGCCAGCAGTTCGACAGGGATGGGGGAGCAGTTCTTC. The chain recombines TRBV12-3 or TRBV12-4 with TRBJ2-1, with TRBD1 matching 7 bases. The CDR3 sequence is 13 residues long. V gave up 4 bases and J gave up 10 bases; unmatched junction bases: 7.

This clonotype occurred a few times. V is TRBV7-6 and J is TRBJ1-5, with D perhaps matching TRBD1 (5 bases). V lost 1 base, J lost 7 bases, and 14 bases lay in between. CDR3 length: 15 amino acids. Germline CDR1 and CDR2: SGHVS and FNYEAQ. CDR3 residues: CASSLVGREGQPQHF. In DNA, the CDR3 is TGTGCCAGCAGCTTAGTCGGCAGGGAGGGGCAGCCCCAGCATTTT. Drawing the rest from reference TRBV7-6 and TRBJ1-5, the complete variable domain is GAGVSQSPRYKVTKRGQDVALRCDPISGHVSLYWYRQALGQGPEFLTYFNYEAQQDKSGLPNDRFSAERPEGSISTLTIQRTEQRDSAMYRCASSLVGREGQPQHFGDGTRLSIL.

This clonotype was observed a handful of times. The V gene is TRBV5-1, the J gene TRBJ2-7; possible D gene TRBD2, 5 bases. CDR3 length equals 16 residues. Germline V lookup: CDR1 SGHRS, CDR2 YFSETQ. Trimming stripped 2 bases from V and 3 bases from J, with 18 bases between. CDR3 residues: CASSFRGLLQDYEQYF. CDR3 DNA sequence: TGCGCCAGCAGCTTCCGAGGACTGCTCCAGGACTACGAGCAGTACTTC.

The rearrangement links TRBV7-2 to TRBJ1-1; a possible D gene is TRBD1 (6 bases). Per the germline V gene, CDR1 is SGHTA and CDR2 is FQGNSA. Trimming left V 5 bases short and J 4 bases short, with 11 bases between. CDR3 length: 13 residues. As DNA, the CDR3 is TGTGCCAGCAGCCAAGGGGGGACCACTGAAGCTTTCTTT. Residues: CASSQGGTTEAFF.

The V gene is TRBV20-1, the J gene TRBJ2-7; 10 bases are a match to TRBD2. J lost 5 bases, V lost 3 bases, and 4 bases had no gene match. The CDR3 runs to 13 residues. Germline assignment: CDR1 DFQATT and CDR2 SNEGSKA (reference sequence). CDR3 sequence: CSASPSGRDEQYF. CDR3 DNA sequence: TGCAGTGCTAGCCCTAGCGGGAGAGACGAGCAGTACTTC.

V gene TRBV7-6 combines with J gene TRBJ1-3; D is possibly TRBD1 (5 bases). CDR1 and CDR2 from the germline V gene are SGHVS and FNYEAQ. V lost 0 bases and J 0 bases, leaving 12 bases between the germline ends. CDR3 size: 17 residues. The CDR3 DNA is TGTGCCAGCAGCTTAGCGCGGGGGGGAAGCTCTGGAAACACCATATATTTT. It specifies CASSLARGGSSGNTIYF.

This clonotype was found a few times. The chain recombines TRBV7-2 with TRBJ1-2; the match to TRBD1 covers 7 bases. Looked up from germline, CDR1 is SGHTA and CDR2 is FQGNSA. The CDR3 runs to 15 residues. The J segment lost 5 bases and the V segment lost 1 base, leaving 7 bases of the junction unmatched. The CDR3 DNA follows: TGTGCCAGCAGCTTAGGAGACAGGGATATTTATGGCTACACCTTC. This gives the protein CASSLGDRDIYGYTF.

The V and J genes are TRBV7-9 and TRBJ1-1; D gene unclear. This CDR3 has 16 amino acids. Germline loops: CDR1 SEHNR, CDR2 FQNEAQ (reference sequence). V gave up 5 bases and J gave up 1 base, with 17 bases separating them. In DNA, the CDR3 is TGTGCCAGCAGCCCCCGGGCCTCCGATCGGAACACTGAAGCTTTCTTT. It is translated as CASSPRASDRNTEAFF.